This T cell receptor beta chain was found in a study of T-cell reconstitution after alpha-beta-depleted transplantation in children. This CDR3 has 15 amino acids. Germline-derived CDR1 and CDR2 are MNHEY and SVGEGT. V dropped 2 bases and J dropped 3; count of bases not matched to a gene: 2. Unique molecular identifiers were incorporated into the prepared TCRbeta library. TCRdb re-analysed the PCR reads in MiXCR, keeping a single row per CDR3 protein. The sample comprises about 500,000 distinct CDR3 sequences, approximately 29% of which are singletons, and roughly 2.5% rests with the top ten. This chain uses TRBV6-2 or TRBV6-3 with TRBJ2-3; TRBD2 agrees at 10 bases. The TCR originated in a human donor who donated a stem cell graft to a child with aplastic anemia. The specimen was PBMCs from the stem cell graft donor, collected from the stem cell graft. The DNA for the CDR3 is TGTGCCAGCAGTTACGCTAGCGGGAGTACAGATACGCAGTATTTT. Its protein is CASSYASGSTDTQYF.